This T cell receptor beta chain was profiled in a study of shared clonotypes between healthy human individuals. Of note for this clone: Its target is not known.

Overall study results and limits: The sharing of 4.5% to 5% of naive CD4 clonotypes was seen across a handful of donors. Sequencing depth was expected to affect clonotype sharing among donors.

The V end lost 3 bases, the J end lost 7 bases, and 3 bases lay between the germline ends. In germline, CDR1 is MDHEN, CDR2 SYDVKM. This CDR3 has 11 residues. Genomic DNA of each subset was evenly split across several immunoSEQ plates. The data were produced by immunoSEQ multiplex PCR, yet TCRdb's version contains in-frame clones alone and is incomplete. Of approximately 530,000 clones listed, roughly 95% are singletons. This sequence joins TRBV28 and TRBJ2-2; the D is unclear. The clonotype comes from a woman between 25 and 40 years old in good health. Sample: naive CD4+ T cells sorted from blood. Documented subset: CD45RA+ positively selected. The CDR3 loop is CASSFIGELFF. The CDR3 nucleotides are TGTGCCAGCAGTTTCATCGGGGAGCTGTTTTTT.